Below, 22 T cell receptor beta chains from the same sample are listed, as sequenced in a study of T cell responses to AZD1222 COVID-19 vaccine. Profiling relied on immunoSEQ multiplex PCR, and the TCRdb table lists in-frame clones only, not all of them. In the table there are approximately 110,000 clones, approximately 90% of which are singletons. Sequencing used peripheral blood, obtained on day 0 of AZD1222 vaccination. The receptors here all came from an adult in good health.

The chain has TRBV6-5 and TRBJ2-7, with D possibly TRBD1 on 5 matching bases. V was pared by 2 bases and J by 3 bases, with 8 bases between. The CDR3 has 13 amino acids. The germline V gene encodes CDR1 MNHEY and CDR2 SVGAGI. DNA of the CDR3: TGTGCCAGCAGTTACCAGGGAAACTACGAGCAGTACTTC. Translated, it gives CASSYQGNYEQYF.

This chain connects TRBV23-1 to TRBJ2-7; 8 bases align to TRBD2. TRBV23-1 is an ORF, with its function uncertain. The V gene end was trimmed by 3 bases and the J gene end by 0 bases; junction bases not matched to a gene: 13. The CDR3 spans 18 residues. The CDR3 reads CASSHWPAGAPSSYEQYF. CDR3 sequence (DNA): TGCGCCAGCAGTCATTGGCCAGCGGGAGCCCCTAGCTCCTACGAGCAGTACTTC.

The rearrangement joins TRBV28 to TRBJ1-3; no firm D call. Germline assignment: CDR1 MDHEN and CDR2 SYDVKM. The CDR3 is made up of 14 amino acids. V lost 7 bases and J 5 bases, leaving 15 bases between the germline ends. Here the CDR3 reads CASTGAGSRNTIYF. CDR3 coding DNA: TGTGCCAGCACCGGAGCAGGTTCACGAAACACCATATATTTT.

The chain carries TRBV27 and TRBJ2-2; D uncertain. In germline, CDR1 is MNHEY, CDR2 SMNVEV (reference sequence). With 4 bases removed from V and 6 bases from J, the gap between germline ends came to 9 bases. The CDR3 runs to 13 residues. Written as DNA, the CDR3 is TGTGCCAGCAGTTCGGCTATCTCCGGGGAGCTGTTTTTT. It translates to CASSSAISGELFF.

This clone was recorded only once. The chain combines TRBV7-2 with TRBJ2-7; 8 bases map to TRBD1. Germline V CDR1 and CDR2: SGHTA, FQGNSA. V trimming: 3 bases; J trimming: 7 bases; junction bases outside the gene matches: 8. The CDR3 has 14 amino acids. CDR3 nucleotide sequence: TGTGCCAGCAGCTTCGGACAGGGACCTAAAGAGCAGTACTTC. Translation gives CASSFGQGPKEQYF.

The chain carries TRBV10-2 and TRBJ2-7; TRBD1 might be the D (5 bases). Between the trimmed V and J ends, which lost 5 bases and 2 bases, there was a span of 7 bases. The CDR3 spans 12 residues. From germline, CDR1 is WSHSY and CDR2 SAAADI. CDR3 region: CASSQGPYEQYF. CDR3 DNA sequence: TGCGCCAGCAGTCAGGGCCCCTACGAGCAGTACTTC.

The V call is TRBV9, the J call TRBJ2-7; 8 positions agree with TRBD1. Germline assignment: CDR1 SGDLS and CDR2 YYNGEE. The CDR3 is 14 residues long. Unmatched junction bases numbered 3, after V lost 4 bases and J lost 0 bases. CDR3 bases: TGTGCCAGCAGCAAAGGACAGGGCTCCTACGAGCAGTACTTC. Amino acids: CASSKGQGSYEQYF.

The chain is built from TRBV28 and TRBJ2-3; D not certain. With 5 bases removed from V and 9 bases from J, the gap between germline ends came to 12 bases. In germline, CDR1 is MDHEN, CDR2 SYDVKM. The CDR3 totals 12 residues. CDR3 bases: TGTGCCAGCAGTGACTTGACGGGCACGCAGTATTTT. Translated, it gives CASSDLTGTQYF.

This clone was picked up one time. The chain uses TRBV3-1 (or the pseudogene TRBV3-2) and TRBJ1-2, with a weak D call TRBD1 (5 bases). Looked up from germline, CDR1 is LGHDT and CDR2 is YNNKEL (reference sequence). The CDR3 length is 15 residues. V was shortened by 0 bases and J by 4 bases, with 12 bases between the two germline ends. CDR3 sequence (DNA): TGTGCCAGCAGCCAAGATTGGCGGGGGTCCTATGGCTACACCTTC. Translating it yields CASSQDWRGSYGYTF.

The rearrangement uses TRBV12-1 and TRBJ1-2. TRBV12-1 is annotated as a pseudogene. The CDR3 totals 10 residues. This CDR3 is CASSLDGYTF. DNA for the CDR3: TGTGCCAGCAGCTTGGATGGCTACACCTTC.

This chain joins TRBV5-8 and TRBJ2-7; D is unresolved. Germline V gene sequence: CDR1 SGHTS, CDR2 YDEGEE. The CDR3 consists of 11 residues. Trimming took 4 bases from V and 4 from J, leaving 6 bases between them. The CDR3 sequence: CASSTPYEQYF. DNA for the CDR3: TGTGCCAGCAGCACTCCTTACGAGCAGTACTTC.

The genes are TRBV7-9 and TRBJ2-7; TRBD1 is a possible D gene (5 bases). The V end was cut by 3 bases, the J end by 6 bases, with 9 bases between. The CDR3 has 12 amino acids. The germline V gene encodes CDR1 SEHNR and CDR2 FQNEAQ (reference sequence). The CDR3: CASSLGLGEQYF. The CDR3 DNA is TGTGCCAGCAGCTTGGGGCTCGGCGAGCAGTACTTC.

The chain uses TRBV5-1 and TRBJ2-1, with D possibly TRBD2 on 5 matching bases. V shed 0 bases and J shed 9 bases, with 13 bases lying between them. The CDR3 covers 14 residues. Germline V gene sequence: CDR1 SGHRS, CDR2 YFSETQ. The CDR3 spells CASSLDPAGGEQFF. CDR3 bases: TGCGCCAGCAGCTTGGACCCCGCGGGCGGTGAGCAGTTCTTC.

As to this clone: Germline is not matched at one junction end, which may reflect a read error. The chain has TRBV3-1 (or the pseudogene TRBV3-2) and TRBJ1-2; D remains ambiguous. The CDR3 loop spans 17 amino acids. The germline V gene encodes CDR1 LGHDT and CDR2 YNNKEL (reference sequence). The CDR3 sequence is CASSQDTAGPTNYGYTF. The CDR3 DNA follows: TGTGCCAGCAGTCAAGATACCGCAGGACCGACTAACTATGGCTACACCTTC.

The chain employs TRBV25-1 and TRBJ2-2; D is unclear. The CDR3 consists of 14 residues. Germline V CDR1 and CDR2: MGHDK, SYGVNS. Deletions cut 6 bases from V and 1 base from J, with 9 bases between. Here the CDR3 reads CASSYGMNTGELFF. The CDR3 DNA reads as TGTGCCAGCAGCTATGGGATGAACACCGGGGAGCTGTTTTTT.

This chain connects TRBV5-1 to TRBJ2-3, with 11 bases aligning to TRBD2. The CDR3 loop spans 17 amino acids. The germline V gene encodes CDR1 SGHRS and CDR2 YFSETQ. Unmatched junction bases numbered 10, after V lost 4 bases and J lost 3 bases. The CDR3 sequence is CASSRMASGRLTDTQYF. The CDR3 region has the DNA TGCGCCAGCAGCCGGATGGCTAGCGGGAGGTTGACAGATACGCAGTATTTT.

The table lists this clone with a count of one. V usage is TRBV7-3 and J usage is TRBJ2-1; 13 bases line up with TRBD2. The CDR3 is 15 amino acids. CDR1 is SGHTA, CDR2 FQGTGA, per germline. The junction had 5 bases not matched to a gene; V was cut back by 5 bases and J by 7 bases. The CDR3: CASSPGLAGANEQFF. The CDR3 DNA reads TGTGCCAGCAGCCCCGGACTAGCGGGAGCTAATGAGCAGTTCTTC. Together with reference TRBV7-3 and TRBJ2-1, the CDR3 gives the full variable domain: GAGVSQTPSNKVTEKGKYVELRCDPISGHTALYWYRQSLGQGPEFLIYFQGTGAADDSGLPNDRFFAVRPEGSVSTLKIQRTERGDSAVYLCASSPGLAGANEQFFGPGTRLTVL.

This clone occurred a few times. The chain joins TRBV9 to TRBJ2-7, with TRBD1 matching 8 bases. The CDR3 runs to 14 residues. CDR1 and CDR2 from the germline V gene are SGDLS and YYNGEE. J lost 5 bases, V lost 3 bases, and 7 bases had no gene match. The CDR3 DNA follows: TGTGCCAGCAGCGAAGGGACAGGTGGGGACGAGCAGTACTTC. Its protein product is CASSEGTGGDEQYF.

This clone came up once. The chain couples TRBV6-2 or TRBV6-3 to TRBJ2-1; 8 bases agree with TRBD2. V shed 6 bases and J 4 bases; nucleotides not matched to a gene: 8. The CDR3 runs to 15 residues. Germline V lookup: CDR1 MNHEY, CDR2 SVGEGT. The CDR3: CASSTSGRVYNEQFF. The DNA of the CDR3 is TGTGCCAGCAGCACCAGCGGGAGAGTGTACAATGAGCAGTTCTTC.

This clone was recorded a few times. The rearrangement uses TRBV19 and TRBJ1-6; no clear D. V shed 2 bases and J shed 2 bases, with 13 bases lying between them. This CDR3 contains 17 residues. Per the germline V gene, CDR1 is LNHDA and CDR2 is SQIVND (reference sequence). The CDR3 sequence is CASSIRNRLPYNSPLHF. CDR3 nucleotides: TGTGCCAGTAGTATACGGAACCGACTACCCTATAATTCACCCCTCCACTTT.

V is TRBV27 and J is TRBJ1-1; 9 bases are shared with TRBD1. V lost 3 bases to trimming and J lost 1 base; unmatched junction nucleotides: 6. Germline V gene lookup returns CDR1 MNHEY and CDR2 SMNVEV (reference sequence). CDR3 length: 16 amino acids. CDR3 nucleotides: TGTGCCAGCAGTTTGGGGACAGGGTGGGCGAACACTGAAGCTTTCTTT. Translation gives CASSLGTGWANTEAFF.

The J gene is TRBJ2-7, the V gene TRBV5-1; D gene ambiguous. Germline values: CDR1 SGHRS, CDR2 YFSETQ. The V end was cut by 1 base, the J end by 6 bases, with 11 bases between. The CDR3 runs 13 residues. CDR3 sequence reads: CASSLPTLSEQYF. In nucleotides, the CDR3 is TGCGCCAGCAGCTTGCCGACTTTGTCCGAGCAGTACTTC.